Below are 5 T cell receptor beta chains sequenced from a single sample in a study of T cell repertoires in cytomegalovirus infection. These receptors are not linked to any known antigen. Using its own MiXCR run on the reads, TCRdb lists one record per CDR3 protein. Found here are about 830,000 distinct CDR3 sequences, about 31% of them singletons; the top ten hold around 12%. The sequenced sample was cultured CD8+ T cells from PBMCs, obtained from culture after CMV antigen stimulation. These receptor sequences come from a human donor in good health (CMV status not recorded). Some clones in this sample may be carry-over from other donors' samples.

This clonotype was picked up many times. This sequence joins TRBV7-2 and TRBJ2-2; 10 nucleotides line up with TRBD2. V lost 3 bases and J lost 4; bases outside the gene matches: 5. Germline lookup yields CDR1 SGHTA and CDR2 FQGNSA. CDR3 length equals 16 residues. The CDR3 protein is CASSLLGLARTGELFF. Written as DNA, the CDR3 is TGTGCCAGCAGCTTGTTGGGACTAGCGCGCACCGGGGAGCTGTTTTTT.

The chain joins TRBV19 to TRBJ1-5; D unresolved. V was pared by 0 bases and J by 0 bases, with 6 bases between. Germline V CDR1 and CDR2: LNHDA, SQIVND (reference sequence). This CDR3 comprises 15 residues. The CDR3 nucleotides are TGTGCCAGTAGTATAGACGGGCCTAGCAATCAGCCCCAGCATTTT. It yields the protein CASSIDGPSNQPQHF.

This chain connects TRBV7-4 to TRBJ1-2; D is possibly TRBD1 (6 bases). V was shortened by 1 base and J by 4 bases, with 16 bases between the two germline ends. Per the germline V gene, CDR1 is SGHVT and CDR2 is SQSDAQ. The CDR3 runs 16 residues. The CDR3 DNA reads TGTGCCAGCAGCTTAGACACCAGGGGTGGCGGCTATGGCTACACCTTC. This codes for CASSLDTRGGGYGYTF.

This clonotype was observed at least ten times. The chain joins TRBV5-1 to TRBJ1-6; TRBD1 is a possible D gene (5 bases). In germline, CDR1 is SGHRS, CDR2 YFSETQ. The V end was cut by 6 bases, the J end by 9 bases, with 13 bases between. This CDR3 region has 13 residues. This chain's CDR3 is CASTSGGSSPLHF. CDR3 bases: TGCGCCAGCACCTCGGGGGGGAGTTCACCCCTCCACTTT.

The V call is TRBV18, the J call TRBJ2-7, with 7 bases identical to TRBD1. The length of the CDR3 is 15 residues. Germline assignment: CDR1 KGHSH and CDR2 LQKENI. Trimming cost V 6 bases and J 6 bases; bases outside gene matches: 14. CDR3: CASSPTGLTAFEQYF. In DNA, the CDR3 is TGTGCCAGCTCCCCGACAGGGTTGACCGCCTTCGAGCAGTACTTC.